This entry lists 15 T cell receptor beta chains sequenced from one sample in a study of CD8 T cells in Susac syndrome. RNA in amounts of roughly 0.5 to 1 ug was reverse transcribed with random hexamers. TCRdb redid the calling of the immunoSEQ multiplex PCR reads with MiXCR, one entry per CDR3 protein. This sample yields 200,000 or so distinct CDR3 sequences, of which 90% to 95% are seen a single time; roughly 0.088% belongs to the top ten. The sample was CD4+ T cells from PBMCs. The origin of the receptors is a human donor with multiple sclerosis.

The chain joins TRBV4-1 to TRBJ1-1; D not certain. The CDR3 length is 12 residues. Trimming removed 1 base at V and 4 bases at J, with 4 bases between. Germline-derived CDR1 and CDR2 are MGHRA and YSYEKL. CDR3 nucleotides: TGCGCCAGCAGCCAAGGGCCCACTGAAGCTTTCTTT. Its translation: CASSQGPTEAFF.

The chain recombines TRBV29-1 with TRBJ2-1; 8 positions agree with TRBD2. The junction had 8 bases not matched to a gene; V was cut back by 4 bases and J by 6 bases. This CDR3 has 14 residues. CDR1 SQVTM and CDR2 ANQGSEA come from the germline V gene. CDR3 bases: TGCAGCGTTGTACGACTAGCGTCAGGCAATGAGCAGTTCTTC. This gives the protein CSVVRLASGNEQFF.

The CDR3 DNA follows: TGCAGTGCGGCAAGCTATGGCTACACCTTC. This codes for CSAASYGYTF. The chain recombines TRBV20-1 with TRBJ1-2; D gene unclear. The germline gives CDR1 DFQATT, CDR2 SNEGSKA (reference sequence). CDR3 length: 10 amino acids. V was trimmed by 6 bases and J by 4 bases, leaving 6 bases between them.

The genes are TRBV20-1 and TRBJ2-7; D is perhaps TRBD1 (8 bases). Looked up from germline, CDR1 is DFQATT and CDR2 is SNEGSKA (reference sequence). V lost 7 bases and J 5 bases, leaving 15 bases between the germline ends. This CDR3 is 12 amino acids long. The CDR3 region has the DNA TGCAGTGGTACAGGGGGGGTCAACGAGCAGTACTTC. This encodes CSGTGGVNEQYF.

The rearrangement joins TRBV30 to TRBJ2-5; 7 bases line up with TRBD1. Germline CDR1 and CDR2: GTSNPN and SVGIG (reference sequence). V dropped 4 bases and J dropped 0; count of bases not matched to a gene: 2. The CDR3 runs to 13 residues. CDR3 nucleotide sequence: TGTGCCTGGACAGGGGGATACCAAGAGACCCAGTACTTC. This codes for CAWTGGYQETQYF.

The chain carries TRBV20-1 and TRBJ2-5; D is unclear. Per the germline V gene, CDR1 is DFQATT and CDR2 is SNEGSKA (reference sequence). Deletions cut 3 bases from V and 4 bases from J, with 15 bases between. CDR3 length: 14 residues. The CDR3 sequence: CSARLRIAGETQYF. The CDR3 DNA follows: TGCAGTGCTAGGCTGAGGATAGCTGGAGAGACCCAGTACTTC.

V and J are TRBV5-1 and TRBJ2-7; D is unresolved. The V and J ends lost 0 bases and 6 bases respectively, with 10 bases between them. Germline V gives CDR1 SGHRS, CDR2 YFSETQ. The CDR3 is 13 amino acids. The CDR3 here is CASSLDPSGEQYF. The CDR3 nucleotides are TGCGCCAGCAGCTTGGACCCCTCGGGCGAGCAGTACTTC.

This sequence joins TRBV4-2 and TRBJ2-1; D remains unclear. The CDR3 length is 14 residues. CDR1 is LGHNA, CDR2 YNFKEQ, per germline. The V and J ends lost 1 base and 6 bases respectively, with 10 bases between them. The CDR3 DNA follows: TGTGCCAGCAGCCAAGGAGGTCACTCCAATGAGCAGTTCTTC. Translating it yields CASSQGGHSNEQFF.

This clonotype was found a few times. The rearrangement links TRBV3-1 to TRBJ2-7; unclear D gene. The CDR3 is made up of 12 amino acids. With 2 bases removed from V and 5 bases from J, the gap between germline ends came to 7 bases. CDR1 and CDR2 (germline): LGHDT, YNNKEL (reference sequence). CDR3 DNA sequence: TGTGCCAGCAGCCAAAGCTCGAACGAGCAGTACTTC. It specifies CASSQSSNEQYF.

This clonotype was counted a single time. The chain couples TRBV20-1 to TRBJ2-7; tentative D call: TRBD2 (5 bases). CDR1 is DFQATT and CDR2 is SNEGSKA in the germline V gene (reference sequence). This CDR3 is 13 amino acids long. Trimming removed 2 bases from V and 1 base from J, with 9 bases in between. CDR3 sequence (DNA): TGCAGTGCTAGAAACGGGATTTCCTACGAGCAGTACTTC. This encodes CSARNGISYEQYF.

The rearrangement links TRBV13 to TRBJ2-7; D may be TRBD1 or TRBD2 (6 bases each). V was trimmed by 8 bases and J by 5 bases, leaving 16 bases between them. CDR3 size: 13 residues. Germline V gives CDR1 PRHDT, CDR2 FYEKMQ (reference sequence). The CDR3 loop is CASSRGGFNEQYF. Written as DNA, the CDR3 is TGTGCCAGCTCCAGAGGGGGGTTCAACGAGCAGTACTTC.

This chain joins TRBV24-1 and TRBJ2-3, with 8 bases lining up with TRBD2. Trimming at V came to 8 bases and at J to 3 bases, leaving 3 bases not matched to a gene. The CDR3 totals 13 residues. CDR1 is KGHDR, CDR2 SFDVKD, per germline. Written as DNA, the CDR3 is TGTGCCACCAAAACTAGCGGTACAGATACGCAGTATTTT. Its protein product is CATKTSGTDTQYF.

The chain recombines TRBV6-4 with TRBJ1-1; D is uncertain. This CDR3 comprises 13 residues. Germline values: CDR1 MRHNA, CDR2 SNTAGT. The V end lost 5 bases, the J end lost 4 bases, and 11 bases lay between the germline ends. In nucleotides, the CDR3 is TGTGCCAGCAGTACCCAGTTGGGCACTGAAGCTTTCTTT. This translates into CASSTQLGTEAFF.

The rearrangement joins TRBV7-9 to TRBJ2-7; D not resolved. V shed 5 bases and J shed 5 bases, with 16 bases lying between them. This CDR3 has 14 residues. Looked up from germline, CDR1 is SEHNR and CDR2 is FQNEAQ (reference sequence). CDR3 sequence reads: CASSATANVNEQYF. The CDR3 DNA reads as TGTGCCAGCAGCGCCACCGCCAATGTCAACGAGCAGTACTTC. The complete variable domain, with remaining parts taken from reference TRBV7-9 and TRBJ2-7, reads DTGVSQNPRHKITKRGQNVTFRCDPISEHNRLYWYRQTLGQGPEFLTYFQNEAQLEKSRLLSDRFSAERPKGSFSTLEIQRTEQGDSAMYLCASSATANVNEQYFGPGTRLTVT.

The rearrangement links TRBV20-1 to TRBJ2-1; 12 positions match TRBD2. Germline lookup yields CDR1 DFQATT and CDR2 SNEGSKA (reference sequence). V gave up 6 bases and J gave up 3 bases; unmatched junction bases: 6. CDR3 length equals 15 residues. The CDR3 sequence: CSASGLAGFYNEQFF. As DNA, the CDR3 is TGCAGTGCCAGCGGACTAGCGGGATTCTACAATGAGCAGTTCTTC.